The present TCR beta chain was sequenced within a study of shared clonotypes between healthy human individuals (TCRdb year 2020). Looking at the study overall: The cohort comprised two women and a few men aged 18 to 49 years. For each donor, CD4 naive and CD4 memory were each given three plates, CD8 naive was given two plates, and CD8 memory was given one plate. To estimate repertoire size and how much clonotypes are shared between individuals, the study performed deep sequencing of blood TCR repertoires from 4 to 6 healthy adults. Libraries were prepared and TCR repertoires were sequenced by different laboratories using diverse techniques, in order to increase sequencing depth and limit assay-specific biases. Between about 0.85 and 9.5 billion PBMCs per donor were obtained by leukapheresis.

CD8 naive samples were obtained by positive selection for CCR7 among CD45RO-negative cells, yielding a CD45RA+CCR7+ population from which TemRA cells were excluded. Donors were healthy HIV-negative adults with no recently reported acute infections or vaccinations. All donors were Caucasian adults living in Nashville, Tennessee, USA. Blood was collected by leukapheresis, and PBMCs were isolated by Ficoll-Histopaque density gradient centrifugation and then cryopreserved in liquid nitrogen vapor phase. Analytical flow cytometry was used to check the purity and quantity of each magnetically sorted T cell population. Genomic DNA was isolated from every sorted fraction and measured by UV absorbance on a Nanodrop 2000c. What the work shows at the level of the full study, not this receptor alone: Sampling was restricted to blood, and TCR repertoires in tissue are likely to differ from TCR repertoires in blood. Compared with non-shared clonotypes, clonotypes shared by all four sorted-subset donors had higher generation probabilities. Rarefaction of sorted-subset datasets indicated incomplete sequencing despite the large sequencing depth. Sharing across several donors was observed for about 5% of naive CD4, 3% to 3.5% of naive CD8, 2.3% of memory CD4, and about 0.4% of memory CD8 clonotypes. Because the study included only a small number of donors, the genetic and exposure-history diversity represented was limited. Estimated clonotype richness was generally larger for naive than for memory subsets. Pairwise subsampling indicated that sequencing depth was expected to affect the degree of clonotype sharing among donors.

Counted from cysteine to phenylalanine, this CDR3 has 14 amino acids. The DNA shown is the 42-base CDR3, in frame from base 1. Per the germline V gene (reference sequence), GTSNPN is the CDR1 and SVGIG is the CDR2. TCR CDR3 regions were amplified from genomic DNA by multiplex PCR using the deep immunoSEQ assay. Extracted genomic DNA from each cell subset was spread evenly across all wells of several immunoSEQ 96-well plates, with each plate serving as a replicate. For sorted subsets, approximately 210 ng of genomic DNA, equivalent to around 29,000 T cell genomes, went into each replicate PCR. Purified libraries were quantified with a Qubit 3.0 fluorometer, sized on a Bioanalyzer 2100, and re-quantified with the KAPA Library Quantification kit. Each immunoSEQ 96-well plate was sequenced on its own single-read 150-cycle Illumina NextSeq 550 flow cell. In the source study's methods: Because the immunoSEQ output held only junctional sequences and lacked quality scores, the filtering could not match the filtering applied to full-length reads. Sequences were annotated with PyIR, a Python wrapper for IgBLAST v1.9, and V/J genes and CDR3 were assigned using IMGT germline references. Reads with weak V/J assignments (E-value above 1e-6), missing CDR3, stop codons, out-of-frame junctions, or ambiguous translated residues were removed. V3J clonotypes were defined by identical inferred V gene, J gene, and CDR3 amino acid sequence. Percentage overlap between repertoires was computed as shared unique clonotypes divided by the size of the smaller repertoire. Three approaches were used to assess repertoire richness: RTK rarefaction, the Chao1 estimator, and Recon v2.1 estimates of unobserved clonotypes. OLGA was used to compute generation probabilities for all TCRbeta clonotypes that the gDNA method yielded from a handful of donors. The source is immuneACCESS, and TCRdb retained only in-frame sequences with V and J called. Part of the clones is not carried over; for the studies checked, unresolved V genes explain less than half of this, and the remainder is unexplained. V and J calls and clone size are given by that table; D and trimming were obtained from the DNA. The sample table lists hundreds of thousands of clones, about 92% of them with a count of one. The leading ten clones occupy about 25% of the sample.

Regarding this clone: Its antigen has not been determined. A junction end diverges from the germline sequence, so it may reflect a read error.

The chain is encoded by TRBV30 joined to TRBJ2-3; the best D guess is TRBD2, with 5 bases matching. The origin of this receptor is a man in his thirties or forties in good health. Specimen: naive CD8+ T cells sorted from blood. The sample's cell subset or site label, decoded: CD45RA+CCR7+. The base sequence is TGTGCCTGGACCGGACTGGGAAACACAAATACGCAGTATTTT. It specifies CAWTGLGNTNTQYF.